What follows are 28 T cell receptor beta chains derived from one specimen sequenced in a study of T cell repertoires in ileal Crohn's disease. Time point indicated: inflamed ileum from the surgical specimen. Measured with immunoSEQ multiplex PCR; TCRdb has only the in-frame clones, and not every one. The sample shows roughly 15,000 clones, roughly 76% of them seen only once. Sequencing used ileal tissue. These receptors all come from an adult with Crohn's disease.

The genes are TRBV20-1 and TRBJ2-1; D gene ambiguous. CDR1 is DFQATT, CDR2 SNEGSKA, per germline (reference sequence). This CDR3 comprises 10 residues. Trimming removed 3 bases from V and 9 bases from J, with 6 bases in between. The CDR3 region is CSASSSEQFF. For the CDR3, the DNA is TGCAGTGCTAGCAGCTCTGAGCAGTTCTTC.

The rearrangement uses TRBV5-8 and TRBJ2-6, with TRBD1 as a possible D gene (5 bases). Trimming took 4 bases from V and 0 from J, leaving 8 bases between them. The CDR3 runs to 15 residues. Germline V gene sequence: CDR1 SGHTS, CDR2 YDEGEE. CDR3 amino acids: CASSTQGSGANVLTF. The CDR3 region has the DNA TGTGCCAGCAGCACTCAGGGCTCTGGGGCCAACGTCCTGACTTTC.

This rearrangement joins TRBV5-1 to TRBJ1-2; 8 bases line up with TRBD1. V was clipped by 6 bases and J by 7 bases; unmatched bases: 14. CDR1 is SGHRS and CDR2 is YFSETQ in the germline V gene. CDR3 size: 15 residues. The CDR3: CASNLEVAGGSGYTF. Written as DNA, the CDR3 is TGCGCCAGCAATCTTGAAGTCGCAGGGGGCAGTGGCTACACCTTC.

This chain uses TRBV25-1 with TRBJ2-2; 11 nucleotides align to TRBD1. The CDR3 extends over 16 amino acids. From germline, CDR1 is MGHDK and CDR2 SYGVNS. V lost 3 bases to trimming and J lost 4 bases; unmatched junction nucleotides: 4. The CDR3 nucleotides read TGTGCCAGCAGTGACGCGGGACAGGGGGTCACCGGGGAGCTGTTTTTT. Translation gives CASSDAGQGVTGELFF.

The rearrangement joins TRBV5-4 to TRBJ1-3; unclear D gene. The V and J ends lost 0 bases and 1 base respectively, with 8 bases between them. CDR1 and CDR2 from the germline V gene are SGHNT and YYREEE (reference sequence). The CDR3 sequence is 15 residues long. The CDR3 protein is CASSLAAGSGNTIYF. The CDR3 DNA is TGTGCCAGCAGCTTGGCCGCGGGGTCTGGAAACACCATATATTTT.

This rearrangement joins TRBV7-9 to TRBJ2-5; 10 bases line up with TRBD1. V was clipped by 5 bases and J by 5 bases; unmatched bases: 8. CDR1 is SEHNR, CDR2 FQNEAQ, per germline (reference sequence). This CDR3 is 15 amino acids long. The CDR3 DNA follows: TGTGCCAGCAGCACGGAGACAGGGGGCCATGAGACCCAGTACTTC. It specifies CASSTETGGHETQYF.

V and J are TRBV18 and TRBJ2-3; 9 nucleotides line up with TRBD1. The CDR3 is 15 residues long. Germline-derived CDR1 and CDR2 are KGHSH and LQKENI. After removal of 2 bases from V and 6 bases from J, the junction contained 6 bases not matched to a gene. CDR3 coding DNA: TGTGCCAGCTCACCAGGGGACAGGGCGTCGGATACGCAGTATTTT. It is translated as CASSPGDRASDTQYF.

The chain uses TRBV6-1 and TRBJ2-1; 11 bases align to TRBD1. Losses at the gene ends were 6 bases for V and 4 bases for J; bases not matched to a gene: 5. The CDR3 is 15 amino acids. The germline V gene encodes CDR1 MNHNS and CDR2 SASEGT. CDR3 loop: CASRPGQGVYNEQFF. The CDR3 DNA sequence: TGTGCCAGCAGACCGGGACAGGGGGTATACAATGAGCAGTTCTTC.

The CDR3 is CASAPLGGENTEAFF. The CDR3 DNA sequence: TGTGCCAGCGCGCCCCTGGGGGGGGAGAACACTGAAGCTTTCTTT. V usage is TRBV9 and J usage is TRBJ1-1; maybe TRBD1 (5 bases). V shed 7 bases and J shed 1 base, with 17 bases lying between them. The CDR3 runs to 15 residues. Germline V lookup: CDR1 SGDLS, CDR2 YYNGEE.

CDR3 in DNA: TGTGCCAGCAGACTGCCGCCTTGGCCCCAGCATTTT. Its protein is CASRLPPWPQHF. The rearrangement joins TRBV2 to TRBJ1-5, with D hard to call. Germline V CDR1 and CDR2: SNHLY, FYNNEI. The CDR3 is 12 amino acids. V gave up 6 bases and J gave up 9 bases, with 12 bases separating them.

The rearrangement links TRBV5-6 to TRBJ2-7; D not resolved. Trimming left V 1 base short and J 4 bases short, with 6 bases between. The CDR3 has 12 residues. Germline-derived CDR1 and CDR2 are SGHDT and YYEEEE. The CDR3 sequence is CASSLLAYEQYF. The CDR3 DNA reads as TGTGCCAGCAGCTTGTTGGCGTACGAGCAGTACTTC.

The chain joins TRBV7-9 to TRBJ1-3, with D hard to call. The CDR3 is 13 amino acids. The germline V gene encodes CDR1 SEHNR and CDR2 FQNEAQ (reference sequence). V lost 6 bases and J lost 0, with 6 bases in between. This CDR3 is CASSKSSGNTIYF. The CDR3 region has the DNA TGTGCCAGCAGTAAGTCCTCTGGAAACACCATATATTTT.

The chain is built from TRBV2 and TRBJ2-5, with 10 bases identical to TRBD2. V shed 6 bases and J 4 bases; nucleotides not matched to a gene: 8. From germline, CDR1 is SNHLY and CDR2 FYNNEI. The CDR3 totals 15 residues. Here the CDR3 reads CASSPSGSRGETQYF. CDR3 DNA sequence: TGTGCCAGCAGCCCTAGCGGGAGTAGGGGAGAGACCCAGTACTTC.

The chain links TRBV5-5 to TRBJ2-7, with D possibly matching TRBD2 (5 bases). The CDR3 runs 13 residues. V was pared by 3 bases and J by 9 bases, with 16 bases between. Per germline, CDR1 SGHKS and CDR2 YYEKEE (reference sequence). CDR3: CASSSYTSAGQYF. CDR3 coding DNA: TGTGCCAGCAGCTCCTACACCTCCGCGGGGCAGTACTTC.

The gene calls are TRBV7-2 and TRBJ2-7; D not certain. Trimming cost V 2 bases and J 4 bases, with 12 bases left between them. The CDR3 is 14 amino acids. Germline assignment: CDR1 SGHTA and CDR2 FQGNSA. CDR3 bases: TGTGCCAGCAGCTTATCCGTGGGTTGGTACGAGCAGTACTTC. Amino acid sequence: CASSLSVGWYEQYF.

The chain carries TRBV27 and TRBJ2-1, with a tentative D call TRBD1 (5 bases). The CDR3 spans 16 residues. Germline assignment: CDR1 MNHEY and CDR2 SMNVEV (reference sequence). With 6 bases removed from V and 4 bases from J, the gap between germline ends came to 19 bases. This chain's CDR3 is CASRPARQPLYNEQFF. The DNA for the CDR3 is TGTGCCAGCAGGCCAGCCCGACAGCCTCTATACAATGAGCAGTTCTTC.

This chain connects TRBV7-6 to TRBJ1-1, with 9 bases fitting TRBD1. Germline V gene lookup returns CDR1 SGHVS and CDR2 FNYEAQ. The V segment lost 5 bases and the J segment 0 bases; nucleotides outside the gene matches: 4. The CDR3 length is 15 residues. DNA for the CDR3: TGTGCCAGCAGCCCCGGGACAGGGATGAACACTGAAGCTTTCTTT. The encoded protein is CASSPGTGMNTEAFF.

The V gene is TRBV2, the J gene TRBJ1-2, with 8 bases aligning to TRBD1. The V segment lost 6 bases and the J segment 8 bases; nucleotides outside the gene matches: 11. This CDR3 comprises 14 residues. Per the germline V gene, CDR1 is SNHLY and CDR2 is FYNNEI. CDR3: CASSDNTGGRGYTF. The CDR3, as DNA: TGTGCCAGCAGCGATAACACAGGGGGAAGGGGCTACACCTTC.

The chain uses TRBV19 and TRBJ1-2, with 8 bases lining up with TRBD1. Germline CDR1 reads LNHDA; CDR2 reads SQIVND (reference sequence). CDR3 length equals 11 residues. The trim removed 9 bases at V and 4 bases at J, leaving 1 base unmatched. CDR3 sequence reads: CASGQGYGYTF. The CDR3 coding sequence is TGTGCCAGCGGACAGGGCTATGGCTACACCTTC.

The J gene is TRBJ2-5, the V gene TRBV4-1; no clear D. With 1 base removed from V and 2 bases from J, the gap between germline ends came to 11 bases. The germline gives CDR1 MGHRA, CDR2 YSYEKL. The CDR3 spans 15 residues. This CDR3 is CASSQGWTLQETQYF. In DNA form, the CDR3 reads TGCGCCAGCAGCCAAGGGTGGACCCTTCAAGAGACCCAGTACTTC.

V gene TRBV2 combines with J gene TRBJ2-1; 9 bases agree with TRBD2. The CDR3 runs 15 residues. Germline loops: CDR1 SNHLY, CDR2 FYNNEI. After removal of 8 bases from V and 10 bases from J, the junction contained 15 bases not matched to a gene. The CDR3 protein is CASYPRYSGSGEQFF. The CDR3, as DNA: TGTGCCAGCTATCCGCGGTATAGCGGGAGTGGGGAGCAGTTCTTC.

The gene calls are TRBV19 and TRBJ2-3; unclear D gene. The V gene lost 5 bases and the J gene lost 1 base, with 13 bases spanning the gap. The length of the CDR3 is 15 residues. The V gene's germline CDR1 is LNHDA and CDR2 SQIVND (reference sequence). CDR3 nucleotide sequence: TGTGCCAGTAGTCCCGACAACGTGGGCACAGATACGCAGTATTTT. It yields the protein CASSPDNVGTDTQYF.

The chain couples TRBV28 to TRBJ1-1; D is unresolved. Germline lookup yields CDR1 MDHEN and CDR2 SYDVKM. V was pared by 3 bases and J by 11 bases, with 10 bases between. The CDR3 extends over 11 amino acids. The DNA for the CDR3 is TGTGCCAGCAGTTTCCTTCGGCGGGCTTTCTTT. Protein product: CASSFLRRAFF.

V usage is TRBV19 and J usage is TRBJ2-5; 7 bases are a match to TRBD1. CDR3 length equals 14 residues. The germline V gene encodes CDR1 LNHDA and CDR2 SQIVND (reference sequence). V shed 8 bases and J 5 bases; nucleotides not matched to a gene: 11. The CDR3: CASSTDPRGETQYF. The CDR3 region has the DNA TGTGCCAGTTCGACAGACCCCAGGGGGGAGACCCAGTACTTC. The complete variable domain, with remaining parts taken from reference TRBV19 and TRBJ2-5, reads DGGITQSPKYLFRKEGQNVTLSCEQNLNHDAMYWYRQDPGQGLRLIYYSQIVNDFQKGDIAEGYSVSREKKESFPLTVTSAQKNPTAFYLCASSTDPRGETQYFGPGTRLLVL.

This rearrangement joins TRBV7-2 to TRBJ2-7, with 10 bases matching TRBD2. Germline V lookup: CDR1 SGHTA, CDR2 FQGNSA. The CDR3 covers 18 residues. V gave up 2 bases and J gave up 3 bases; unmatched junction bases: 13. The CDR3: CASSLRDPSGRPLYEQYF. Written as DNA, the CDR3 is TGTGCCAGCAGCTTAAGAGATCCTAGCGGGAGACCACTCTACGAGCAGTACTTC. Drawing the rest from reference TRBV7-2 and TRBJ2-7, the complete variable domain is GAGVSQSPSNKVTEKGKDVELRCDPISGHTALYWYRQSLGQGLEFLIYFQGNSAPDKSGLPSDRFSAERTGGSVSTLTIQRTQQEDSAVYLCASSLRDPSGRPLYEQYFGPGTRLTVT.

The chain links TRBV7-8 to TRBJ1-5; 8 positions agree with TRBD1. This CDR3 has 15 amino acids. The germline V gene has CDR1 SGHVS and CDR2 FQNEAQ. Germline trimming cut 0 bases from V and 11 bases from J; bases unmatched to any gene: 9. CDR3 sequence (DNA): TGTGCCAGCAGCTTAGCGGGGCAGGGGGCCCCATCCCAGCATTTT. Protein product: CASSLAGQGAPSQHF.

This clone was seen a few times. The same CDR3 arises from other DNA sequences in this sample as well. This rearrangement joins TRBV2 to TRBJ2-4, with 7 bases identical to TRBD1. Per germline, CDR1 SNHLY and CDR2 FYNNEI. This CDR3 comprises 12 residues. V shed 4 bases, J shed 8 bases, and the junction held 2 bases outside the gene matches. Here the CDR3 reads CASSGQGDIQYF. DNA of the CDR3: TGTGCCAGCAGTGGACAGGGTGACATTCAGTACTTC.

This clone was seen only once. The chain is built from TRBV25-1 and TRBJ1-1; D is undetermined. V shed 3 bases and J shed 1 base, with 21 bases lying between them. The CDR3 is 18 amino acids. Germline CDR1 is MGHDK and CDR2 is SYGVNS. The CDR3 nucleotides are TGTGCCAGCAGTGAGGTGGGCAGTCTAGGCGCGCGGAACACTGAAGCTTTCTTT. Translating gives CASSEVGSLGARNTEAFF.